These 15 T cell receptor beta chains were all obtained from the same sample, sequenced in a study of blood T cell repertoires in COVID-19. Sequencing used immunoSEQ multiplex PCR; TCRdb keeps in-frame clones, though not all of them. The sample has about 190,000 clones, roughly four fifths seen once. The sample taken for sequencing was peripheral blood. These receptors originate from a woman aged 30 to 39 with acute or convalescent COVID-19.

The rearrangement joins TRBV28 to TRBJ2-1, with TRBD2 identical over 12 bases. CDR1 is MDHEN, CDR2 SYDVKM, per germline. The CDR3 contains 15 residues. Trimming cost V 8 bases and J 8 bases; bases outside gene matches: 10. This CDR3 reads CASATLAGGPDEQFF. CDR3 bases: TGTGCCAGCGCCACCCTAGCGGGAGGGCCAGATGAGCAGTTCTTC.

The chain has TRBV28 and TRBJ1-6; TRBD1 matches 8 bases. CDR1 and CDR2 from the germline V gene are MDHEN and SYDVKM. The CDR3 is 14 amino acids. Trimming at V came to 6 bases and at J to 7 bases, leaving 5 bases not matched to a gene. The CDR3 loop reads CASRMTGDNSPLHF. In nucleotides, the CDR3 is TGTGCCAGCAGGATGACAGGGGACAATTCACCCCTCCACTTT.

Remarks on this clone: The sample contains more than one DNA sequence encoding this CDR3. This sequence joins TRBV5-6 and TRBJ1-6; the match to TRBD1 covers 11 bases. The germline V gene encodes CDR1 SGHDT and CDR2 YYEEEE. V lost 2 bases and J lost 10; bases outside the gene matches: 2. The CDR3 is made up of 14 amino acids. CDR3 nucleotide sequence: TGTGCCAGCAGCTTAGGACAGGGGGCCTCACCCCTCCACTTT. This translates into CASSLGQGASPLHF.

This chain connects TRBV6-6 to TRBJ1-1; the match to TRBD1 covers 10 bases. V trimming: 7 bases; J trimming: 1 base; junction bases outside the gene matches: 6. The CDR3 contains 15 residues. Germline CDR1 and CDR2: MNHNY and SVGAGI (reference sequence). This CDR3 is CASTHWDRGNTEAFF. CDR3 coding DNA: TGTGCCAGCACCCATTGGGACAGGGGGAACACTGAAGCTTTCTTT.

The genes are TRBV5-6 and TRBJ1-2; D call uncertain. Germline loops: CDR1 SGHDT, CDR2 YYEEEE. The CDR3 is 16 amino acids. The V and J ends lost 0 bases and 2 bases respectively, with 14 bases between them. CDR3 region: CASSLVDWSQNYGYTF. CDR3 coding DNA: TGTGCCAGCAGCTTGGTTGATTGGAGTCAGAACTATGGCTACACCTTC.

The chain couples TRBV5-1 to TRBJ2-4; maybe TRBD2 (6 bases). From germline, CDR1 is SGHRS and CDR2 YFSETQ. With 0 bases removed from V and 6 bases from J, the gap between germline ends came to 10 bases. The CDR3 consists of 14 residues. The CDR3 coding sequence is TGCGCCAGCAGCTTGGGCGGGGTTGGAAACATTCAGTACTTC. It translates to CASSLGGVGNIQYF.

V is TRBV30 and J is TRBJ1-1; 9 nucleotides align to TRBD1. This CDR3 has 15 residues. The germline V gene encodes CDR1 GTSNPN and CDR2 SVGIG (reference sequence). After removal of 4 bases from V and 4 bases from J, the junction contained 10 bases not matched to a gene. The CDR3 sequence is CAWNTPGTGITEAFF. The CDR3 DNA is TGTGCCTGGAATACGCCGGGGACAGGGATCACTGAAGCTTTCTTT.

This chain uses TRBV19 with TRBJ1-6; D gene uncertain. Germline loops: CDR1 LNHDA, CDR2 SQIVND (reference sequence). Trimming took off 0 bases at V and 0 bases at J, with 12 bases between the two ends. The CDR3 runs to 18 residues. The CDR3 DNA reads TGTGCCAGTAGTATAGAACCCCTGAGGAGCTCCTATAATTCACCCCTCCACTTT. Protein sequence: CASSIEPLRSSYNSPLHF.

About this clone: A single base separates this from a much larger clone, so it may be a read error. The CDR3 DNA reads as TGTGCCAGCAGTCTCACAGGGAACACTGAAGCTTTCTTT. It specifies CASSLTGNTEAFF. V and J are TRBV6-2 or TRBV6-3 and TRBJ1-1; D is possibly TRBD1 (5 bases). Trimming left V 5 bases short and J 1 base short, with 8 bases between. The germline CDR1 and CDR2 sequences are MNHEY and SVGEGT. The CDR3 is made up of 13 amino acids.

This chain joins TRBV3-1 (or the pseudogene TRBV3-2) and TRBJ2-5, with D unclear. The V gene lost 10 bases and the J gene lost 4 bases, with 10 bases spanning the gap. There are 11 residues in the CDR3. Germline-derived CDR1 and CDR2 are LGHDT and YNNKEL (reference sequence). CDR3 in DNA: TGTGCCACCCGTCTAGGAGAGACCCAGTACTTC. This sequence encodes CATRLGETQYF.

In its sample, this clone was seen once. The CDR3 bases are TGCGCCAGCAGCCCCCAGACAGGCGGGGAGACCCAGTACTTC. Its protein product is CASSPQTGGETQYF. This chain uses TRBV5-1 with TRBJ2-5, with TRBD1 as a possible D gene (6 bases). CDR3 size: 14 residues. V lost 4 bases and J 5 bases, leaving 15 bases between the germline ends. Germline assignment: CDR1 SGHRS and CDR2 YFSETQ.

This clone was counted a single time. CDR3 amino acids: CASSLGPSGGPYEQYF. The CDR3 nucleotides read TGTGCCAGCAGCTTAGGCCCTAGCGGGGGACCCTACGAGCAGTACTTC. The J gene is TRBJ2-7, the V gene TRBV11-2; TRBD2 matches 10 bases. The CDR3 contains 16 residues. V was clipped by 1 base and J by 2 bases; unmatched bases: 5. CDR1 and CDR2 (germline): SGHAT, FQNNGV.

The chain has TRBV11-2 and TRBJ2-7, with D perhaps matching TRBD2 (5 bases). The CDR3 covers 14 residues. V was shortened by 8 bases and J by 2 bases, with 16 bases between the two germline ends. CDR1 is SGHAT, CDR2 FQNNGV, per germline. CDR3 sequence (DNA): TGTGCCAGCGGACGGACGGAGGTTACCTACGAGCAGTACTTC. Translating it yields CASGRTEVTYEQYF.

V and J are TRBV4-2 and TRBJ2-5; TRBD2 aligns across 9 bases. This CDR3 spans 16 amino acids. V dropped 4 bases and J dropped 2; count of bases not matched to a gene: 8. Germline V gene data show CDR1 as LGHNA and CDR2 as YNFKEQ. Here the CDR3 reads CASSPRGLAAQETQYF. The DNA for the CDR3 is TGTGCCAGCAGCCCTCGGGGACTAGCCGCTCAAGAGACCCAGTACTTC.

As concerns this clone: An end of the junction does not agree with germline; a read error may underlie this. The CDR3 DNA reads as TGTGCCAGCAGCCAAGATCTAACGGGGGGGCTGTTTTTT. This translates into CASSQDLTGGLFF. This chain joins TRBV3-1 (or the pseudogene TRBV3-2) and TRBJ2-2; 7 bases match TRBD2. CDR1 is LGHDT, CDR2 YNNKEL, per germline (reference sequence). The CDR3 contains 13 residues.